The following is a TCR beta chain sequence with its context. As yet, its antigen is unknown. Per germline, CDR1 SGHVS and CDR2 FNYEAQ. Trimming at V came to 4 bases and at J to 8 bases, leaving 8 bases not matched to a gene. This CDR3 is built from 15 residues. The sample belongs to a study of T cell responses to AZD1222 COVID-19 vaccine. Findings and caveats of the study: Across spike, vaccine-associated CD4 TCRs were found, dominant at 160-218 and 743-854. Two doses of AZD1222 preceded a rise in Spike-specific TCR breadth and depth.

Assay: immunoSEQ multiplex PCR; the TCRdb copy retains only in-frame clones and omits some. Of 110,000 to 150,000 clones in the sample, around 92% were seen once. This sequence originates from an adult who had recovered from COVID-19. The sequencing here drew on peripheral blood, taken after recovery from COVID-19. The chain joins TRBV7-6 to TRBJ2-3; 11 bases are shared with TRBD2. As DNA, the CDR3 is TGTGCCAGCAGCTCCATAGCGGGAGGGTCACTTACGCAGTATTTT. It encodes CASSSIAGGSLTQYF. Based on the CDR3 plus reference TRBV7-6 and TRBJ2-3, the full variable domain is GAGVSQSPRYKVTKRGQDVALRCDPISGHVSLYWYRQALGQGPEFLTYFNYEAQQDKSGLPNDRFSAERPEGSISTLTIQRTEQRDSAMYRCASSSIAGGSLTQYFGPGTRLTVL.